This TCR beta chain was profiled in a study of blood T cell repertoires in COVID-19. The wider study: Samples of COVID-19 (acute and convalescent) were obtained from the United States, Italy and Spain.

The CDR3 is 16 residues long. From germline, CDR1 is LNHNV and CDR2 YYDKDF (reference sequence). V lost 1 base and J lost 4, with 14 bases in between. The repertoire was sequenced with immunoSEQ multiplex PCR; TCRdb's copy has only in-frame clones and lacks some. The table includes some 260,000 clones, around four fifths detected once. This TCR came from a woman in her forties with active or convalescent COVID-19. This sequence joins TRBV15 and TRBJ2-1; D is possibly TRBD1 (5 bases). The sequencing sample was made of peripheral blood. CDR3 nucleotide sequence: TGTGCCACCAGCAGAGGGGTCCAGGGTCAATACAATGAGCAGTTCTTC. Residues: CATSRGVQGQYNEQFF. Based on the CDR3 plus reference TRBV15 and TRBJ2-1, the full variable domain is DAMVIQNPRYQVTQFGKPVTLSCSQTLNHNVMYWYQQKSSQAPKLLFHYYDKDFNNEADTPDNFQSRRPNTSFCFLDIRSPGLGDTAMYLCATSRGVQGQYNEQFFGPGTRLTVL.